The 17 T cell receptor beta chains below all came from one sample that was sequenced in a study of spatial heterogeneity in lung cancer. Broader study findings: Intratumoral expanded alpha and beta TCR counts were found to track tumor mutation counts.

TCRdb re-derived calls from the 5' RACE reads in MiXCR, one entry per CDR3 protein. The sample yields some 4,800 distinct CDR3 sequences, approximately 13% seen once. Their target antigens are unknown. Described time point: sample taken at primary tumor resection. This specimen was lung tumor tissue, taken at surgery. The receptors shown here come from a male donor with early-stage non-small cell lung cancer.

By sample fraction, this clonotype is medium-sized. The rearrangement uses TRBV28 and TRBJ2-5; no reliable D call. CDR1 MDHEN and CDR2 SYDVKM come from the germline V gene. V lost 6 bases and J 2 bases, leaving 4 bases between the germline ends. There are 11 residues in the CDR3. The CDR3, as DNA: TGTGCCAGCAGCCCGCAAGAGACCCAGTACTTC. Encoded protein: CASSPQETQYF.

This clonotype was recorded many times. The chain employs TRBV7-2 and TRBJ2-3; D gene ambiguous. The CDR3 runs 16 residues. The germline V gene has CDR1 SGHTA and CDR2 FQGNSA. The germline V and J ends were trimmed by 2 bases and 5 bases, with 17 bases remaining between them. This chain's CDR3 is CASSLSPDRIGDTQYF. The CDR3 DNA is TGTGCCAGCAGCTTAAGTCCGGACCGGATTGGAGATACGCAGTATTTT.

This clonotype was recorded many times. The chain uses TRBV9 and TRBJ2-2; D uncertain. Per the germline V gene, CDR1 is SGDLS and CDR2 is YYNGEE. V shed 0 bases and J shed 7 bases, with 10 bases lying between them. This CDR3 has 14 amino acids. The CDR3 loop is CASSVGILNGELFF. The CDR3, as DNA: TGTGCCAGCAGCGTAGGGATTCTTAACGGGGAGCTGTTTTTT. Complete variable domain (other parts from reference TRBV9 and TRBJ2-2): DSGVTQTPKHLITATGQRVTLRCSPRSGDLSVYWYQQSLDQGLQFLIQYYNGEERAKGNILERFSAQQFPDLHSELNLSSLELGDSALYFCASSVGILNGELFFGEGSRLTVL.

This clonotype appeared a few times. This chain joins TRBV7-6 and TRBJ1-5, with unresolved D. Germline V lookup: CDR1 SGHVS, CDR2 FNYEAQ. The CDR3 length is 13 residues. Trimming took 3 bases from V and 4 from J, leaving 7 bases between them. This chain's CDR3 is CASSFSDNQPQHF. The CDR3 nucleotides are TGTGCCAGCAGCTTCTCAGATAATCAGCCCCAGCATTTT.

Within the sample, this clonotype is medium-sized. This rearrangement joins TRBV6-2 or TRBV6-3 to TRBJ2-1, with 9 positions matching TRBD2. The CDR3 has 14 residues. Germline loops: CDR1 MNHEY, CDR2 SVGEGT. V was pared by 5 bases and J by 8 bases, with 7 bases of the junction left unmatched. Written as DNA, the CDR3 is TGTGCCAGCAGTCGCGGGGGGGCCTTTGATGAGCAGTTCTTC. Amino acid sequence: CASSRGGAFDEQFF.

This clonotype was counted a few times. The chain has TRBV7-2 and TRBJ2-3; 12 bases align to TRBD2. The CDR3 runs 16 residues. Germline trimming cut 4 bases from V and 5 bases from J; bases unmatched to any gene: 7. Germline V gives CDR1 SGHTA, CDR2 FQGNSA. The CDR3 DNA reads as TGTGCCAGCAGCTCCCGACTAGCGGGAGATCGAGATACGCAGTATTTT. It is translated as CASSSRLAGDRDTQYF.

V is TRBV6-1 and J is TRBJ2-5; tentative D call: TRBD2 (6 bases). CDR3 length: 15 amino acids. The V gene's germline CDR1 is MNHNS and CDR2 SASEGT. V was cut by 3 bases and J by 7 bases, with 18 bases left in between. Here the CDR3 DNA reads TGTGCCAGCAGTGACACGGAACTAGCCGGTTGGACCCAGTACTTC. Translated, it gives CASSDTELAGWTQYF.

This clonotype was seen a few times. CDR3 sequence (DNA): TGTGCCACCTCCCCCCGGCGGGGAGCTATCACAGATACGCAGTATTTT. It is translated as CATSPRRGAITDTQYF. This chain uses TRBV27 with TRBJ2-3; possible D gene TRBD2, 6 bases. This CDR3 is built from 16 residues. V was cut by 10 bases and J by 2 bases, with 22 bases left in between. Germline V CDR1 and CDR2: MNHEY, SMNVEV (reference sequence).

Ten or more counts support this clonotype. The chain is built from TRBV15 and TRBJ2-3; no clear D. Per germline, CDR1 LNHNV and CDR2 YYDKDF (reference sequence). V was shortened by 8 bases and J by 2 bases, with 11 bases between the two germline ends. This CDR3 region has 13 residues. The CDR3 nucleotides are TGTGCCACCTCGAGGTGGGCCACAGATACGCAGTATTTT. Translating gives CATSRWATDTQYF.

This clonotype was observed a few times. The chain couples TRBV5-1 to TRBJ2-6; 9 nucleotides line up with TRBD2. CDR1 is SGHRS and CDR2 is YFSETQ in the germline V gene. The CDR3 extends over 20 amino acids. V shed 0 bases, J shed 0 bases, and the junction held 10 bases outside the gene matches. CDR3: CASSLVASSGASSGANVLTF. CDR3 DNA: TGCGCCAGCAGCTTGGTAGCCTCTAGCGGGGCGAGCTCTGGGGCCAACGTCCTGACTTTC.

This clonotype was seen many times. The chain couples TRBV13 to TRBJ2-2; TRBD2 matches at 8 bases. CDR1 and CDR2 (germline): PRHDT, FYEKMQ (reference sequence). With 5 bases clipped from V and 5 bases from J, the junction kept 7 bases outside the gene matches. There are 15 residues in the CDR3. The CDR3 here is CASSRSSGGTGELFF. In DNA, the CDR3 is TGTGCCAGCAGCAGGTCCAGCGGGGGAACCGGGGAGCTGTTTTTT.

This clonotype was seen repeatedly, ten times or more. The chain's CDR3 is CAGGLGNEQFF. The CDR3 DNA is TGTGCCGGTGGACTAGGCAATGAGCAGTTCTTC. The rearrangement uses TRBV5-3 and TRBJ2-1; TRBD2 matches at 7 bases. TRBV5-3 is known as an ORF, though its function is uncertain. V lost 10 bases, J lost 6 bases, and 4 bases stayed unmatched. The CDR3 contains 11 residues.

This clonotype rates as medium-sized (0.01 to 0.1%). The J gene is TRBJ2-6, the V gene TRBV12-3 or TRBV12-4; D may be TRBD1 (5 bases). This CDR3 is 13 amino acids long. V lost 5 bases to trimming and J lost 12 bases, with 14 bases between them. In DNA, the CDR3 is TGTGCCAGCAGTGCCGAGCGTGGGGCCGTCCTGACTTTC. This sequence encodes CASSAERGAVLTF.

Ten or more counts support this clonotype. The V gene is TRBV7-2, the J gene TRBJ1-6; D possibly corresponds to TRBD1 (5 bases). The CDR3 is made up of 16 amino acids. Trimming shortened V by 4 bases and J by 8 bases, and 18 bases separated the two germline ends. Germline CDR1 SGHTA, CDR2 FQGNSA. The CDR3 DNA sequence: TGTGCCAGCAGCTCAGAGCAGGGAAGGACGGATTCACCCCTCCACTTT. Amino acids: CASSSEQGRTDSPLHF.

This chain uses TRBV28 with TRBJ1-4; TRBD1 matches at 9 bases. The CDR3 is 15 residues long. V dropped 4 bases and J dropped 5; count of bases not matched to a gene: 5. From germline, CDR1 is MDHEN and CDR2 SYDVKM. The CDR3 nucleotides read TGTGCCAGCAGTTCACAGGGGGCGGCCAATGAAAAACTGTTTTTT. The encoded protein is CASSSQGAANEKLFF.

The rearrangement links TRBV6-1 to TRBJ2-4; D is perhaps TRBD1 or TRBD2 (5 bases each). V was cut by 8 bases and J by 9 bases, with 17 bases left in between. This CDR3 contains 13 residues. Germline V lookup: CDR1 MNHNS, CDR2 SASEGT. The CDR3 sequence is CASARDPAGIQYF. CDR3 in DNA: TGTGCCAGCGCCCGGGACCCGGCGGGCATTCAGTACTTC.

There are many counts of this clonotype. V is TRBV27 and J is TRBJ1-1; TRBD1 is a possible D gene (5 bases). Looked up from germline, CDR1 is MNHEY and CDR2 is SMNVEV (reference sequence). Trimming cost V 8 bases and J 4 bases, with 17 bases left between them. The CDR3 runs to 14 residues. CDR3 sequence reads: CASFPGGGGTEAFF. The CDR3 DNA sequence: TGTGCCAGCTTCCCGGGTGGTGGGGGCACTGAAGCTTTCTTT.